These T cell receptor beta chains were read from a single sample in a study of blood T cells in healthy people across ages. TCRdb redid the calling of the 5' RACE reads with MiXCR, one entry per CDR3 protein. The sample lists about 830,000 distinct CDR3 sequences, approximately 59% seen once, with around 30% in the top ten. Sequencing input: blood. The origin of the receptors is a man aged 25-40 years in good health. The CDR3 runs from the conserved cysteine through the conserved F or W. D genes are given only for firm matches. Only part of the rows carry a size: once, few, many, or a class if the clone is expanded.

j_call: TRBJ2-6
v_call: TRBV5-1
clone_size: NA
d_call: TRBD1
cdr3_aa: CASSLAGQGSGANVLTF
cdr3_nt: TGCGCCAGCAGCTTGGCGGGACAGGGATCTGGGGCCAACGTCCTGACTTTC

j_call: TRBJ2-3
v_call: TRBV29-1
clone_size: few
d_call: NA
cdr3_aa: CSVEVQADTQYF
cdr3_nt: TGCAGCGTTGAGGTGCAGGCCGATACGCAGTATTTT

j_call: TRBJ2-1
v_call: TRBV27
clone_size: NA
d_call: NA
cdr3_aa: CASSFGTVEQFF
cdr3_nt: TGTGCCAGCAGTTTCGGAACGGTTGAGCAGTTCTTC

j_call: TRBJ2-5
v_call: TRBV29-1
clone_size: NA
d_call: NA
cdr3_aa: CSVAYSFEGETQYF
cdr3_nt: TGCAGCGTTGCTTATTCGTTCGAGGGAGAGACCCAGTACTTC

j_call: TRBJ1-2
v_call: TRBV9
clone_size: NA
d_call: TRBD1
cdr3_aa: CASSVSRDSDYYGYTF
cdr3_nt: TGTGCCAGCAGCGTATCAAGGGACAGCGATTACTATGGCTACACCTTC

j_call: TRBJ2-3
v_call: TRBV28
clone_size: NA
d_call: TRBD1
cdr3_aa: CASSFTGVTDTDTQYF
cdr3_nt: TGTGCCAGCAGTTTTACAGGGGTGACCGACACAGATACGCAGTATTTT

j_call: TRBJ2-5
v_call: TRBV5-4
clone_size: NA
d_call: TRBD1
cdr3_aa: CASSVDRGRVGEQYF
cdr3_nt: TGTGCCAGCAGCGTCGACAGGGGCCGAGTCGGGGAGCAGTACTTC

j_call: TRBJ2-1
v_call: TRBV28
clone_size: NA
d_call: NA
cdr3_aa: CASSLTQRHKQFF
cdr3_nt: TGTGCCAGCAGTTTAACCCAGCGACACAAGCAGTTCTTC

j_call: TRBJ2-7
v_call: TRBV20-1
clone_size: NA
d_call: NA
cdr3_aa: CSAGGLSYEQYF
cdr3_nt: TGCAGTGCTGGGGGCCTCTCCTACGAGCAGTACTTC

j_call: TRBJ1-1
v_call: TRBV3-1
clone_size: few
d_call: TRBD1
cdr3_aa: CASSWDRGGLRNTEAFF
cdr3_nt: TGTGCCAGCAGCTGGGACAGGGGGGGATTGAGGAACACTGAAGCTTTCTTT

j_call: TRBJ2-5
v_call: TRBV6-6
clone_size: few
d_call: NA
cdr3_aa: CASSYSPRGAAETQYF
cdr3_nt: TGTGCCAGCAGTTACTCACCACGGGGGGCAGCAGAGACCCAGTACTTC

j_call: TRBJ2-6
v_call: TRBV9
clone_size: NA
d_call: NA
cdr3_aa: CASRGWTPTGANVLTF
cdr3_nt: TGTGCCAGCAGAGGTTGGACACCCACTGGGGCCAACGTCCTGACTTTC

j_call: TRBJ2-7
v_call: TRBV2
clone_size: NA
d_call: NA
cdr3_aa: CASSEAAWGGFYEQYF
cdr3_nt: TGTGCCAGCAGTGAAGCCGCCTGGGGAGGCTTTTACGAGCAGTACTTC

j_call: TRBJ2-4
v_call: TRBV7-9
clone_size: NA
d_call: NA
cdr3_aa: CASSFPGGLAKNIQYF
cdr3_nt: TGTGCCAGCAGCTTCCCTGGCGGTCTAGCCAAAAACATTCAGTACTTC

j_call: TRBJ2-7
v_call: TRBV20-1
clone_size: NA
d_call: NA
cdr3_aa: CSVRGRGGTYEQYF
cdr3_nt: TGCAGTGTCAGGGGGCGGGGGGGGACCTACGAGCAGTACTTC

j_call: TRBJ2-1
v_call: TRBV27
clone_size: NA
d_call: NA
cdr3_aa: CASSPLGATFNEQFF
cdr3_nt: TGTGCCAGCAGTCCCCTCGGGGCTACCTTCAATGAGCAGTTCTTC

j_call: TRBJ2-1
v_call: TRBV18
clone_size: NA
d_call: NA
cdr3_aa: CASSPSPDGHEQFF
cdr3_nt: TGTGCCAGCTCACCCTCCCCCGACGGGCACGAGCAGTTCTTC

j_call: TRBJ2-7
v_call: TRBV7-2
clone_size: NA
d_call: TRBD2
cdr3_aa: CASSLGPAGGREQYF
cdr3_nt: TGTGCCAGCAGCTTAGGGCCAGCGGGGGGGCGCGAGCAGTACTTC

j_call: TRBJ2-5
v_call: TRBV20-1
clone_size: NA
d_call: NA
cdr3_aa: CSARSGLAETQYF
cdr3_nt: TGCAGTGCTCGCTCAGGGTTAGCAGAGACCCAGTACTTC

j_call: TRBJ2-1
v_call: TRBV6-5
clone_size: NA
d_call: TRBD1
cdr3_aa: CASSLDRVRNEQFF
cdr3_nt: TGTGCCAGCAGCCTTGACAGGGTACGCAATGAGCAGTTCTTC

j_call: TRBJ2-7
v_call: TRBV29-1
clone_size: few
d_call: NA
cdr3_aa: CSAGRSEAYEQYF
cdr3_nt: TGCAGCGCAGGACGGAGTGAAGCCTACGAGCAGTACTTC

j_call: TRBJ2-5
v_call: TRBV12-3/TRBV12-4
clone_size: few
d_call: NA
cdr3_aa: CASSFVETQYF
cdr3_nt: TGTGCCAGCAGTTTTGTGGAGACCCAGTACTTC

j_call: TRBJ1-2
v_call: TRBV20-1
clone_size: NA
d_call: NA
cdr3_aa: CSAAPGSYGYTF
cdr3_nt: TGCAGTGCTGCCCCAGGGAGCTATGGCTACACCTTC

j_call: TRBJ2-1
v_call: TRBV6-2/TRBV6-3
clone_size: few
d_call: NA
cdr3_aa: CASSPQNEQFF
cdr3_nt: TGTGCCAGCAGCCCCCAGAATGAGCAGTTCTTC

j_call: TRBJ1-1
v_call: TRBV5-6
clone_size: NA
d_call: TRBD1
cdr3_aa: CASSFGTGGVRAEAFF
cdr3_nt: TGTGCCAGCAGCTTCGGGACAGGGGGGGTGAGGGCTGAAGCTTTCTTT

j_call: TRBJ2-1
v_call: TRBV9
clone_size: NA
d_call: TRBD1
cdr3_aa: CASSGNRGSYNEQFF
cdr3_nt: TGTGCCAGCAGCGGGAACAGGGGTTCCTACAATGAGCAGTTCTTC

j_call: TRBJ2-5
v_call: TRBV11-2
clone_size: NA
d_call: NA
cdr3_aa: CASSSPRLRAIGETQYF
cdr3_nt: TGTGCCAGCAGCTCACCCCGACTTCGGGCAATTGGAGAGACCCAGTACTTC

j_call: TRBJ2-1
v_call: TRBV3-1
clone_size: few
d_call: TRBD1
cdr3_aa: CASSHLDRVYNEQFF
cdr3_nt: TGTGCCAGCAGCCATTTGGACAGGGTGTACAATGAGCAGTTCTTC

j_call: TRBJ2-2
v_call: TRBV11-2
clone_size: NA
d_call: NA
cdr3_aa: CASSLSPALTGELFF
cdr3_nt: TGTGCCAGCAGCTTAAGCCCCGCACTCACCGGGGAGCTGTTTTTT

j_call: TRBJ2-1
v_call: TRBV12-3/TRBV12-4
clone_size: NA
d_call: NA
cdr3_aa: CASSPKIRDQSLFF
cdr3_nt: TGTGCCAGCAGTCCAAAAATCCGGGACCAGAGTCTGTTCTTC

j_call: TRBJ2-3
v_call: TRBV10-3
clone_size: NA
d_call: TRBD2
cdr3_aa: CAITSGGTDTQYF
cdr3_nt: TGTGCCATCACTAGCGGGGGCACAGATACGCAGTATTTT

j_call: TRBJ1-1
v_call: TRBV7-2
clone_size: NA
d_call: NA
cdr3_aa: CASSFHVGPEAFF
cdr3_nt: TGTGCCAGCAGTTTTCATGTAGGGCCTGAAGCTTTCTTT

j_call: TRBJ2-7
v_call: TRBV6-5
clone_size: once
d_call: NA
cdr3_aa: CASSYGTGRTYEQYF
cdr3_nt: TGTGCCAGCAGTTACGGTACAGGGAGAACCTACGAGCAGTACTTC

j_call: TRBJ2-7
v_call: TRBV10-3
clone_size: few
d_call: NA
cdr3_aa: CAISESGGGRGTYEQYF
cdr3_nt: TGTGCCATCAGTGAGTCCGGCGGTGGCAGGGGAACCTACGAGCAGTACTTC

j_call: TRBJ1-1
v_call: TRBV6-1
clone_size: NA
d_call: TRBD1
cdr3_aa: CASSPGQGKGNTEAFF
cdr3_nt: TGTGCCAGCAGTCCGGGACAGGGAAAAGGGAACACTGAAGCTTTCTTT

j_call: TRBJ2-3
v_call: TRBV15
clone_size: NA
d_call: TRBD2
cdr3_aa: CATSRAYSGGGGDTQYF
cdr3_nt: TGTGCCACCAGCAGAGCCTATAGCGGGGGGGGAGGAGATACGCAGTATTTT

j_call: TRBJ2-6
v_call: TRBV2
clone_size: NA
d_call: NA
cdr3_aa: CASLWSGANVLTF
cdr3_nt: TGTGCCAGCCTCTGGAGTGGGGCCAACGTCCTGACTTTC

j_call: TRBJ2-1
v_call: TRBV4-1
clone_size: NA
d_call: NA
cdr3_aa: CASSQAPSTAFNEQFF
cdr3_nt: TGCGCCAGCAGCCAAGCTCCCTCTACAGCCTTCAATGAGCAGTTCTTC

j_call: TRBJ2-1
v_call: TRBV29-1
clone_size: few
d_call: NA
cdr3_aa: CSVGVSSYNEQFF
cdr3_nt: TGCAGCGTTGGGGTATCCTCCTACAATGAGCAGTTCTTC

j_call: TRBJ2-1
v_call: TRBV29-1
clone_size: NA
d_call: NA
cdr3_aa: CSAVERVNPMHDNEQFF
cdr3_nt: TGCAGCGCCGTCGAGAGGGTTAATCCCATGCACGACAATGAGCAGTTCTTC

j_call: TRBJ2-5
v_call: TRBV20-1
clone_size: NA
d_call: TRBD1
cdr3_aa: CSAGPRDRREETQYF
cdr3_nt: TGCAGTGCTGGACCCCGGGACAGGCGAGAGGAGACCCAGTACTTC

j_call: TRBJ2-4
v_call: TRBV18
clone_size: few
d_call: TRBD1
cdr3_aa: CASSPYGQGDIQYF
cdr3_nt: TGTGCCAGCTCACCCTATGGGCAGGGGGACATTCAGTACTTC

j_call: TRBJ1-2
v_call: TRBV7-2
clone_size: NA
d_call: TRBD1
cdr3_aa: CASSRIEQGAAGYTF
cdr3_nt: TGTGCCAGCAGCCGTATAGAACAGGGGGCGGCTGGCTACACCTTC

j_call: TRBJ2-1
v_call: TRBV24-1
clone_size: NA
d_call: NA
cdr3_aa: CATSDPQAETRGNEQFF
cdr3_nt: TGTGCCACCAGTGACCCACAGGCGGAGACGAGGGGGAATGAGCAGTTCTTC

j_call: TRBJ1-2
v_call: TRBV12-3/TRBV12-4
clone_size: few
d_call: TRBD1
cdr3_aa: CASSLSQGDYGYTF
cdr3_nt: TGTGCCAGCAGTTTATCACAGGGGGACTATGGCTACACCTTC

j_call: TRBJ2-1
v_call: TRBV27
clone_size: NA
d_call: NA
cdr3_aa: CASPPGYNEQFF
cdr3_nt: TGTGCCAGCCCCCCAGGGTACAATGAGCAGTTCTTC

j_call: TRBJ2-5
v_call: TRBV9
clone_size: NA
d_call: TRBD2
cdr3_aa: CASSVAGLAGDREQYF
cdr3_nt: TGTGCCAGCAGCGTAGCTGGGCTAGCGGGGGACCGGGAGCAGTACTTC

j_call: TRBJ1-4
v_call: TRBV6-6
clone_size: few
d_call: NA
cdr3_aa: CASKHNNEKLFF
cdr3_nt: TGTGCCAGCAAACATAATAATGAAAAACTGTTTTTT

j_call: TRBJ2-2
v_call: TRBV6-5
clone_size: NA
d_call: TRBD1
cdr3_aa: CASSRDRVTGELFF
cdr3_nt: TGTGCCAGCAGTCGGGACAGGGTTACCGGGGAGCTGTTTTTT

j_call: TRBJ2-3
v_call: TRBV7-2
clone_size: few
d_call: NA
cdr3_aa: CASSLAARSTDTQYF
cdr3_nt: TGTGCCAGCAGCTTAGCGGCCAGAAGCACAGATACGCAGTATTTT

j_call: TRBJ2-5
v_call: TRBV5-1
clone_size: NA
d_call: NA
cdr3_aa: CASSLAVGSLETQYF
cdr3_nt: TGCGCCAGCAGCTTGGCCGTGGGATCCCTAGAGACCCAGTACTTC

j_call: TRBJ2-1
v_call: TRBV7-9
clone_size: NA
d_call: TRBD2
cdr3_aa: CASSLAWWGGYNEQFF
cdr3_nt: TGTGCCAGCAGCTTAGCTTGGTGGGGGGGCTACAATGAGCAGTTCTTC

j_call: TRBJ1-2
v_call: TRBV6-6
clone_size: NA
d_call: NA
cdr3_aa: CASSYSGETGYTF
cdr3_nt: TGTGCCAGCAGTTACTCGGGGGAGACGGGCTACACCTTC

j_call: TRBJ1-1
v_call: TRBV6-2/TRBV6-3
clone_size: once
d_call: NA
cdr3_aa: CASSYGRTYTEAFF
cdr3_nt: TGTGCCAGCAGTTACGGACGGACATACACTGAAGCTTTCTTT